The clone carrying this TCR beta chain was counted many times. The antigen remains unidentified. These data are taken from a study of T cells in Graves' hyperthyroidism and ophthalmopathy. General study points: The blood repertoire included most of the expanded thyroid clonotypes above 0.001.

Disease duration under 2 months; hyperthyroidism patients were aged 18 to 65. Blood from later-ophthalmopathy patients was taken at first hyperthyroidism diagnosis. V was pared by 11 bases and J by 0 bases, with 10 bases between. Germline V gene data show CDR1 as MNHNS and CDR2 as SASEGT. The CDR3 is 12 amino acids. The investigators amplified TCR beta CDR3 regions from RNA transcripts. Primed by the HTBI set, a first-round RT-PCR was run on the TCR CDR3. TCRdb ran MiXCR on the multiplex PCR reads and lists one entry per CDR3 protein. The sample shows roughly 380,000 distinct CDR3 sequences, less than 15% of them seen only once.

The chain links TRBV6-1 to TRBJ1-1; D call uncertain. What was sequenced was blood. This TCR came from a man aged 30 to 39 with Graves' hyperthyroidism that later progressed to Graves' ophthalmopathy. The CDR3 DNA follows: TGTGCCGCGGGGAGAGTGAACACTGAAGCTTTCTTT. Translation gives CAAGRVNTEAFF.